Below, 13 T cell receptor beta chains from the same sample are listed, as sequenced in a study of regulatory T cells in long-lasting Graves disease. Arm-PCR of CDR3 regions and iRepertoire HTBI primers were used to build TCR beta libraries. TCRdb recomputed calls from the multiplex PCR reads with MiXCR, one row per CDR3 protein. The sample yields a few hundred thousand distinct CDR3 sequences, roughly 14% seen once. Time point in this sample: newly diagnosed GD, antithyroid drugs for less than 3 months. Extracted PBMC RNA gave rise to the TCR library. These same records also appear under a second study, on T cells in Graves' hyperthyroidism and ophthalmopathy.

The material was peripheral blood mononuclear cells (PBMCs), obtained at new diagnosis, from a patient treated with antithyroid drugs. These receptors were obtained from a man aged 25-45 years with Graves disease.

This clonotype showed up many times. This sequence joins TRBV27 and TRBJ2-1; 7 nucleotides line up with TRBD2. The germline V gene encodes CDR1 MNHEY and CDR2 SMNVEV (reference sequence). Trimming took 5 bases from V and 3 from J; bases not matched to a gene: 7. The length of the CDR3 is 15 residues. Here the CDR3 DNA reads TGTGCCAGCAGTGATATAGCGGGTCTCTACAATGAGCAGTTCTTC. Translating it yields CASSDIAGLYNEQFF.

The genes are TRBV29-1 and TRBJ2-3; D not certain. V lost 2 bases and J lost 0, with 6 bases in between. Germline CDR1 and CDR2: SQVTM and ANQGSEA. The CDR3 spans 13 residues. The DNA for the CDR3 is TGCAGCGTTGAAACCTCTAGCACAGATACGCAGTATTTT. It yields the protein CSVETSSTDTQYF.

This clonotype was detected many times. The chain is built from TRBV27 and TRBJ1-1, with 8 bases aligning to TRBD1. The CDR3 runs 14 residues. J was trimmed by 1 base and V by 7 bases; bases with no gene match: 5. The germline CDR1 and CDR2 sequences are MNHEY and SMNVEV (reference sequence). The DNA of the CDR3 is TGTGCCAGCACTACGACAGGGGCGAACACTGAAGCTTTCTTT. Translating gives CASTTTGANTEAFF.

Ten or more counts support this clonotype. The genes are TRBV27 and TRBJ2-4, with D tentatively TRBD2 (6 bases). Germline CDR1 reads MNHEY; CDR2 reads SMNVEV (reference sequence). This CDR3 contains 16 residues. Trimming took 0 bases from V and 0 from J, leaving 9 bases between them. The CDR3 nucleotides are TGTGCCAGCAGTTTATCGGGGGGAGTAGCCAAAAACATTCAGTACTTC. As protein: CASSLSGGVAKNIQYF.

This clonotype was counted at least ten times. The chain links TRBV27 to TRBJ2-6, with 8 bases aligning to TRBD1. V lost 7 bases to trimming and J lost 2 bases; unmatched junction nucleotides: 13. Per the germline V gene, CDR1 is MNHEY and CDR2 is SMNVEV (reference sequence). The CDR3 is 18 amino acids. This CDR3 is CASTTTGRGLAGANVLTF. In nucleotides, the CDR3 is TGTGCCAGCACCACTACGGGCAGGGGGCTTGCTGGGGCCAACGTCCTGACTTTC.

This clonotype was seen more than once but under ten times. This rearrangement joins TRBV7-9 to TRBJ2-1; 10 bases line up with TRBD1. CDR1 is SEHNR, CDR2 FQNEAQ, per germline (reference sequence). After removal of 4 bases from V and 8 bases from J, the junction contained 8 bases not matched to a gene. The CDR3 is 15 amino acids. DNA of the CDR3: TGTGCCAGCAGCTGGTCCCGGGACAGGGGTGATGAGCAGTTCTTC. It is translated as CASSWSRDRGDEQFF.

There are a few counts of this clonotype. This chain connects TRBV18 to TRBJ1-2, with D tentatively TRBD1 (6 bases). V was trimmed by 3 bases and J by 4 bases, leaving 9 bases between them. The CDR3 is 13 residues long. Per the germline V gene, CDR1 is KGHSH and CDR2 is LQKENI. CDR3 sequence (DNA): TGTGCCAGCTCACCGGACAGTCTCTATGGCTACACCTTC. Its translation is CASSPDSLYGYTF.

There are many counts of this clonotype. The rearrangement uses TRBV30 and TRBJ1-1; D unresolved. The CDR3 sequence is 15 residues long. CDR1 is GTSNPN, CDR2 SVGIG, per germline (reference sequence). The ends were cut back, 0 bases at V and 3 bases at J, with 14 bases in the middle. In DNA form, the CDR3 reads TGTGCCTGGAGTGTCGGAAGGAGCTTGGACACTGAAGCTTTCTTT. It encodes CAWSVGRSLDTEAFF.

J is TRBJ2-2 and V is TRBV4-1; D not certain. V gave up 0 bases and J gave up 3 bases, with 14 bases separating them. Germline loops: CDR1 MGHRA, CDR2 YSYEKL. The CDR3 is 17 residues long. CDR3 sequence reads: CASSQERFAAYTGELFF. The CDR3 region has the DNA TGCGCCAGCAGCCAAGAGAGGTTCGCGGCCTACACCGGGGAGCTGTTTTTT.

This clonotype was detected only a few times. The conserved final phenylalanine or tryptophan is absent from the CDR3, which likely points to a read error. The chain is built from TRBV2 and TRBJ2-7; 8 bases agree with TRBD2. CDR1 is SNHLY and CDR2 is FYNNEI in the germline V gene. This CDR3 has 17 residues. This CDR3 is CASSPLGGAGASHEQYL. CDR3 DNA: TGTGCCAGCTCACCCCTCGGGGGGGCGGGAGCCTCCCACGAGCAGTACCTC.

This clonotype has just a few counts. The V call is TRBV25-1, the J call TRBJ2-5; possible D gene TRBD2, 6 bases. Per the germline V gene, CDR1 is MGHDK and CDR2 is SYGVNS. Trimming shortened V by 4 bases and J by 9 bases, and 24 bases separated the two germline ends. The CDR3 consists of 16 residues. CDR3 DNA: TGTGCCAGCAGTGTCAACCCCGGGACGGAGGGTAGGGCCCAGTACTTC. It translates to CASSVNPGTEGRAQYF.

Here the CDR3 DNA reads TGTGCCAGCAGCACGACCACGATCATCCAAAACATTCAGTACTTC. Protein sequence: CASSTTTIIQNIQYF. The V gene is TRBV5-6, the J gene TRBJ2-4; D remains ambiguous. Trimming removed 4 bases at V and 5 bases at J, with 16 bases between. The CDR3 length is 15 residues. Germline CDR1 SGHDT, CDR2 YYEEEE.

This clonotype came up many times. The CDR3: CASFRAAHTEAFF. As DNA, the CDR3 is TGTGCCAGTTTTAGGGCAGCCCACACTGAAGCTTTCTTT. V is TRBV27 and J is TRBJ1-1; D uncertain. V lost 9 bases and J 3 bases, leaving 14 bases between the germline ends. The CDR3 totals 13 residues. Germline V gene lookup returns CDR1 MNHEY and CDR2 SMNVEV (reference sequence).